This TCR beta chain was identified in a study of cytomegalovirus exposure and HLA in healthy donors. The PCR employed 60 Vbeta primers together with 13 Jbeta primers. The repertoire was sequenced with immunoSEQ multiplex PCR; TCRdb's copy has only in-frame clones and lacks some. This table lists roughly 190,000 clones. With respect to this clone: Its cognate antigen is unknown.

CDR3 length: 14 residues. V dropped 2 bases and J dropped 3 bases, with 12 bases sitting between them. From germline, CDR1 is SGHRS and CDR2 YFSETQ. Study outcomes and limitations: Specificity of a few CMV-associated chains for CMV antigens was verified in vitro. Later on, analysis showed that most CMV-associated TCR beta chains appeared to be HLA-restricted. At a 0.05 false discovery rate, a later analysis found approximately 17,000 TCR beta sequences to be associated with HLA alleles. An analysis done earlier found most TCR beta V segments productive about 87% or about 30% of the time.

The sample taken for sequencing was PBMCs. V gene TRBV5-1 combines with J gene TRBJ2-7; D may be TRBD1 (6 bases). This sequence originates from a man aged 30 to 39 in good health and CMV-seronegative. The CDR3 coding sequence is TGCGCCAGCAGCTTAAGCCAGGGGAACTACGAGCAGTACTTC. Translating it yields CASSLSQGNYEQYF.